The 4 T cell receptor beta chains below were found in one sample sequenced in a study of cytotoxic CD8 clonotypes in ibrutinib-treated CLL (dated by TCRdb to 2020 to 2022). The label giving this sample's time point can be read as: progressive disease on ibrutinib. Library prep was done by the immunoSEQ multiplex PCR assay. Entries here come from immuneACCESS through TCRdb and include only in-frame sequences with V and J called. Some clones fail to appear in such tables; in the studies checked, an unresolved V gene covers under half of the shortfall, and the cause of the remainder is unknown. In all, the sample holds approximately 67,000 clones, and around 80% of those were seen once. The leading ten clones occupy 7.7% of the sample. The starting material was PBMCs, obtained at disease progression, from a patient treated with ibrutinib. All receptors come from a human donor with chronic lymphocytic leukemia.

The J gene is TRBJ2-5, the V gene TRBV7-7; D is unresolved. Germline V gene sequence: CDR1 SSHAT, CDR2 FNYEAQ (reference sequence). The germline V and J ends were trimmed by 0 bases and 2 bases, with 4 bases remaining between them. The CDR3 length is 13 residues. The CDR3 coding sequence is TGTGCCAGCAGCTTAGCCCCTCAAGAGACCCAGTACTTC. As protein: CASSLAPQETQYF.

This clone was found a few times. The CDR3 DNA follows: TGTGCCAGCAGTTTCATCTACAGGTCCCGGACTTATGGCTACACCTTC. Its translation is CASSFIYRSRTYGYTF. The chain has TRBV28 and TRBJ1-2; a weak D match, TRBD1 (5 bases). V lost 3 bases and J lost 5, with 19 bases in between. This CDR3 comprises 16 residues. CDR1 MDHEN and CDR2 SYDVKM come from the germline V gene.

The V gene is TRBV6-5, the J gene TRBJ1-2; D is perhaps TRBD1 (6 bases). The CDR3 has 14 amino acids. CDR1 is MNHEY and CDR2 is SVGAGI in the germline V gene. V lost 7 bases and J 7 bases, leaving 19 bases between the germline ends. The CDR3 DNA is TGTGCCAGCACCCGGGGGGTTCGGGGGCCTGGCTACACCTTC. Its protein product is CASTRGVRGPGYTF.

The V gene is TRBV2, the J gene TRBJ2-5; TRBD2 is a possible D gene (5 bases). The CDR3 totals 13 residues. CDR1 is SNHLY, CDR2 FYNNEI, per germline. V gave up 7 bases and J gave up 4 bases, with 13 bases separating them. The CDR3 sequence is CASTEGLSETQYF. CDR3 coding DNA: TGTGCCAGCACCGAGGGCCTATCAGAGACCCAGTACTTC.